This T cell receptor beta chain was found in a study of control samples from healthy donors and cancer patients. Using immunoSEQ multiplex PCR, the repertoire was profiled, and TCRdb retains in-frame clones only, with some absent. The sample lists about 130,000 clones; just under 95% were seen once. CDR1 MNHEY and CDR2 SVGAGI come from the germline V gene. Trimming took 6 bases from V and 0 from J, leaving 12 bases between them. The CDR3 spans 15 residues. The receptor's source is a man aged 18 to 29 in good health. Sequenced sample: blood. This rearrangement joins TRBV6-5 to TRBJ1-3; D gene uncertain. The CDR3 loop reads CASSPTASSGNTIYF. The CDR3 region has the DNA TGTGCCAGCAGCCCCACCGCGAGCTCTGGAAACACCATATATTTT.